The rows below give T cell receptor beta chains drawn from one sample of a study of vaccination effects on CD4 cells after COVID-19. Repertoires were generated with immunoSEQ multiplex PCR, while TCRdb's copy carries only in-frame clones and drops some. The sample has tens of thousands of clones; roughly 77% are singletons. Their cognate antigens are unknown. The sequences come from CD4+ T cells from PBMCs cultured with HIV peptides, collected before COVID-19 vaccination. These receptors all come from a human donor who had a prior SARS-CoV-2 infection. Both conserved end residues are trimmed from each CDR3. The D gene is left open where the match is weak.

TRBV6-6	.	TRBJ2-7	ASSYSAGTYEQY
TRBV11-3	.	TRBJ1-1	ASSQNSEAF
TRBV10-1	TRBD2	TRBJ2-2	APEGLAGRNTGELF
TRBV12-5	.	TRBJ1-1	ASGPGPWTEAF
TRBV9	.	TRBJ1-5	ASSVLFGWPRAYSNQPQH
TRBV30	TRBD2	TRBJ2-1	AWSVGSGRYNEQF
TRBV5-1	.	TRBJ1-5	ASSLGGGGGQPQH
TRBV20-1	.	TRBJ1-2	SAASRYGYT
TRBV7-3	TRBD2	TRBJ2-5	ASSPEAGEEETQY
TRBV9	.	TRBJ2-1	ASSVAGSYNEQF
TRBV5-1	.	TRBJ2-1	ASSVGGPTNEQF
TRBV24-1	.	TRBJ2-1	ATSEVDRQHEQF
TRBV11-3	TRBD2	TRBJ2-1	ASSLEGSGGYNEQF
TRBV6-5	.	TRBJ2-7	ASSYRGLTYEQY
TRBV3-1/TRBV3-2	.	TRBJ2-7	ASSQDHSYEQY
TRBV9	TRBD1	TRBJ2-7	ASSGTAGGGEQY
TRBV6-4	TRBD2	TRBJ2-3	ASSASGSSADTQY
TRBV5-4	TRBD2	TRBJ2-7	ASSLYGREIYEQY
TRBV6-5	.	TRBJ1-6	ASRTPGYNSPLH
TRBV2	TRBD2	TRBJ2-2	ASSTLLAGTNTGELF
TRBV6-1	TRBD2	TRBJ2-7	ASSEELAGEDYEQY
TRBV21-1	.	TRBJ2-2	ASSKAGEGTGELF
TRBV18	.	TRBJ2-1	ASSLDRGEQF
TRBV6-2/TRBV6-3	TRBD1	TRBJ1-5	ASSRTGTHQPQH
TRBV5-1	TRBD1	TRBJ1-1	ASSFDRALGNTEAF
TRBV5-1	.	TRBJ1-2	ASSNDPDVNYGYT
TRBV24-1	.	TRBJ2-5	ATSDPRGDGETQY
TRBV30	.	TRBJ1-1	AWSFNRGAF
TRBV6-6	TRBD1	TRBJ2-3	ASRTRGPPDTQY
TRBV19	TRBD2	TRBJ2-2	ASSRTSGSDTGELF
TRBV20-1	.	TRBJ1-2	SASDYGYT
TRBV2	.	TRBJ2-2	ASTQTTGELF
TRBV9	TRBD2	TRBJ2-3	ASSVREGRSTDTQY
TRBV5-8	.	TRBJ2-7	ASSLRSGYEQY
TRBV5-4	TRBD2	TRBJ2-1	ASSVAGGPNEQF
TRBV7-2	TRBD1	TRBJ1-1	ASSQSGGGTEAF
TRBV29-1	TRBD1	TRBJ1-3	SVAGTGGGNTIY
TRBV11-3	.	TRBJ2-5	ASSPSLGQETQY
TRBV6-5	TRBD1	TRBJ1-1	ASSSGQTTEAF
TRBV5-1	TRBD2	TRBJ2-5	ASSLGLAGVETQY
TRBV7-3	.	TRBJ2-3	ASSPGHTTDTQY
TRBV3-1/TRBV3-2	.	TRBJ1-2	ASSHLVGDGYT
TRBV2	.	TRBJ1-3	ASSRQRGNTIY
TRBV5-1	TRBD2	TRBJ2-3	ASSLTSDTDTQY
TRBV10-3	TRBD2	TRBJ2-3	AISDRTSGGTDTQY
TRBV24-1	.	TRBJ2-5	ATSDPSKAVGGGETQY